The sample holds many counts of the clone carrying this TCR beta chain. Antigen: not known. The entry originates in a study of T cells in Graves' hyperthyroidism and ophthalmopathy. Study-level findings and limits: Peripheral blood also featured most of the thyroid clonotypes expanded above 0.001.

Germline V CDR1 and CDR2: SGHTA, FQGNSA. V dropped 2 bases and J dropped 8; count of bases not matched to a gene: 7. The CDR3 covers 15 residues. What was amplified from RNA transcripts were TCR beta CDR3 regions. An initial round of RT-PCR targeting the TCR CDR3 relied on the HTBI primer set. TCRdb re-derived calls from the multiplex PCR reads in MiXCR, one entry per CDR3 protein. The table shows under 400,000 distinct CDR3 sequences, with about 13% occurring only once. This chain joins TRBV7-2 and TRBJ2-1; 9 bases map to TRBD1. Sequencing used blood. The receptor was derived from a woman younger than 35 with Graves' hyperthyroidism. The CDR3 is CASSLLQGAVDEQFF. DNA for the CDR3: TGTGCCAGCAGCTTATTACAGGGGGCAGTCGATGAGCAGTTCTTC.